This T cell receptor (beta chain) was obtained from a study of T-cell reconstitution after alpha-beta-depleted transplantation in children. During its preparation, the TCRbeta library received unique molecular identifiers. TCRdb processed the PCR reads anew with MiXCR; each CDR3 protein has one entry. Found here are about 540,000 distinct CDR3 sequences, around 19% of them singletons; the top ten hold 3.3%. The J segment lost 2 bases and the V segment lost 0 bases, leaving 4 bases of the junction unmatched. Germline loops: CDR1 ENHRY, CDR2 SYGVKD. This CDR3 spans 15 amino acids. In this sample, this clonotype turned up a few times.

The J gene is TRBJ2-7, the V gene TRBV10-3, with 7 bases aligning to TRBD2. This TCR was recovered from a human donor who donated a stem cell graft to a child with acute lymphoblastic leukemia. The specimen was PBMCs from the stem cell graft donor, collected from the stem cell graft. This CDR3 reads CAISESSGLPYEQYF. In DNA form, the CDR3 reads TGTGCCATCAGTGAGTCTAGCGGGCTCCCCTACGAGCAGTACTTC.